This T cell receptor beta chain was sequenced during a study of CD8+ T cells in alopecia areata. Turning to the study itself: The graft donors were roughly 6-13-month-old C3H/HeJ mice with spontaneous alopecia, and their skin went to 7-10-week-old female C3H/HeJ mice.

Points on this clone: Antigen unknown. Germline and genes: mouse. The read finishes 4 residues shy of the CDR3 end, and the germline J gene is used to complete it.

Study-wide points: Higher clonality and more expanded CD8+ clones appeared in lesional than normal scalp. TCR sharing was clearer in mice than between patients, perhaps partly owing to patient HLA diversity. Resident alphabeta T cells of normal skin are also sequenced in scalp samples.

Pooled cutaneous lymph node cells were sorted using CD4, CD8alpha, NKG2D, NKG2ACE and other markers. TCR sequencing used cDNA made by reverse transcription of extracted RNA. Using immunoSEQ multiplex PCR, the repertoire was profiled, and TCRdb retains in-frame clones only, with some absent. Altogether about 270,000 clones were found in the sample, and no singletons occur. Germline-derived CDR1 and CDR2 are NSHNY and SYGAGN. The CDR3 runs to 12 residues. Source material: CD4+ T cells sorted from a lymph node. The origin of this receptor is a C3H/HeJ mouse with alopecia areata. The strain's MHC: H2-k. The chain couples TRBV13-1 to TRBJ2-1; D possibly corresponds to TRBD2 (5 bases). CDR3 sequence: CASSDVGAEQFF. CDR3 DNA, as far as it was read: TGTGCCAGCAGTGATGTGGGGGCT.